The entry below describes one TCR beta chain. Cohorts were assigned according to the clinical history that participants reported. Cohort 3 recovered donors had two negative PCRs, clearance, or symptom resolution. The entry originates in a study of blood T cell repertoires in COVID-19. On the study more broadly: Sites in the United States, Italy and Spain provided acute and convalescent COVID-19 samples.

Germline CDR1 and CDR2: SEHNR and FQNEAQ (reference sequence). This CDR3 region has 16 residues. The ends lost 2 bases at V and 4 bases at J; junction bases unmatched: 6. TCRdb's copy holds only in-frame clones and misses some; the assay was immunoSEQ multiplex PCR. The table includes more than 350,000 clones, 85% to 90% detected once. The sample was PBMCs or T cells enriched from blood (not recorded which). This clonotype was sampled from a man younger than 35 who had recovered from COVID-19. The chain couples TRBV7-9 to TRBJ2-2, with 8 bases identical to TRBD1. The DNA of the CDR3 is TGTGCCAGCAGCTTAAACAGGGGGTTTGGCACCGGGGAGCTGTTTTTT. It specifies CASSLNRGFGTGELFF.